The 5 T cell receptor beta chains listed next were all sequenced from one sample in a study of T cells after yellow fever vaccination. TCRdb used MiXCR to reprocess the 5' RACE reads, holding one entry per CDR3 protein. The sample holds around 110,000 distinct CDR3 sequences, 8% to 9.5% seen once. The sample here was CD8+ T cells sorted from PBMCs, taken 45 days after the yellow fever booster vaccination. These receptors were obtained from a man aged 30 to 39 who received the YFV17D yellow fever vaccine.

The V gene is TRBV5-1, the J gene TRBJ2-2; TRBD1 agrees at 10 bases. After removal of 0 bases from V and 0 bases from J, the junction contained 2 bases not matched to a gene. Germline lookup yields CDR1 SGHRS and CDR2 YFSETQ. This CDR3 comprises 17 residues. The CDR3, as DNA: TGCGCCAGCAGCTTGGAGGGACAGGGGACGAACACCGGGGAGCTGTTTTTT. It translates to CASSLEGQGTNTGELFF.

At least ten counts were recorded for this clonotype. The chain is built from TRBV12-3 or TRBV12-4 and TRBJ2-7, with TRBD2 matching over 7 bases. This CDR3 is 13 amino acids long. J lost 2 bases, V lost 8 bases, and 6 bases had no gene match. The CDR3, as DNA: TGTGCCAGCCGGGAGGAAAACACCTACGAGCAGTACTTC. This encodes CASREENTYEQYF.

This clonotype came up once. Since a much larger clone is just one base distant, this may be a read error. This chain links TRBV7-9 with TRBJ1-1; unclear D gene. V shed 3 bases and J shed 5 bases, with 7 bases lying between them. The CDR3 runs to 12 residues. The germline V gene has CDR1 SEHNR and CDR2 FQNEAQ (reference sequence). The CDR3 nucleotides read TGTGCCAGCAGCTTGACAAAGACTGAAGCTTTCTTT. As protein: CASSLTKTEAFF.

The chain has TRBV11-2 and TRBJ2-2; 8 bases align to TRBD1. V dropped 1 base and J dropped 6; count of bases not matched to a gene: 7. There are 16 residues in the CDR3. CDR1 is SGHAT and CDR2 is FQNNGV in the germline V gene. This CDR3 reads CASSLARQGWAGELFF. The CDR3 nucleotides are TGTGCCAGCAGCTTAGCCCGACAGGGGTGGGCCGGGGAGCTGTTTTTT.

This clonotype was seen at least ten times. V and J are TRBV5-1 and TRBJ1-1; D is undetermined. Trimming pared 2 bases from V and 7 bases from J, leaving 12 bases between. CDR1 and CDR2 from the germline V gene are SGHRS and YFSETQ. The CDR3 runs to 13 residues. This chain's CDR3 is CASSFRAIGEAFF. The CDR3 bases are TGCGCCAGCAGCTTCCGGGCAATCGGTGAAGCTTTCTTT.